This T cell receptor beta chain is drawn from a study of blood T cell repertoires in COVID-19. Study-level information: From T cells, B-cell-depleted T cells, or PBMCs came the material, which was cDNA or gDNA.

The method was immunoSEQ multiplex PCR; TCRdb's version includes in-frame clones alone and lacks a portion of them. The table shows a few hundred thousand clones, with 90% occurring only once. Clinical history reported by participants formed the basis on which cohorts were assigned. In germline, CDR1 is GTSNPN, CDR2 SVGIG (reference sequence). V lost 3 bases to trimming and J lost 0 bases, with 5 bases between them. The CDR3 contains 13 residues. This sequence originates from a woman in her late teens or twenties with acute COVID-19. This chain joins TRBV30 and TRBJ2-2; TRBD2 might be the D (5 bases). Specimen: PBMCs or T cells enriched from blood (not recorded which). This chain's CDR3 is CAWRTTNTGELFF. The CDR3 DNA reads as TGTGCCTGGAGGACTACGAACACCGGGGAGCTGTTTTTT.